The 28 T cell receptor beta chains below all came from one sample that was sequenced in a study of blood T cell repertoires in COVID-19 (dated by TCRdb to 2020 to 2022). Libraries were constructed by the immunoSEQ multiplex PCR assay. TCRdb provides this immuneACCESS table in a form limited to in-frame rearrangements. Some clones are lacking; in checked studies, under half of them reflect an unresolved V gene, and why the rest are absent is not known. For this sample the table gives roughly 300,000 clones, of which approximately 86% were detected only once. In total, the top ten clones hold around 4% of the sample. The sample taken for sequencing was PBMCs or T cells enriched from blood (not recorded which). These receptors came from a woman between 40 and 55 years old with acute COVID-19.

This clone occurred a few times. This chain connects TRBV4-1 to TRBJ1-1; tentative D call: TRBD1 (5 bases). CDR3 length: 15 residues. Germline lookup yields CDR1 MGHRA and CDR2 YSYEKL. V lost 1 base, J lost 3 bases, and 12 bases lay in between. The CDR3 is CASSQGAGLDTEAFF. In DNA form, the CDR3 reads TGCGCCAGCAGCCAAGGAGCAGGGCTGGACACTGAAGCTTTCTTT.

The chain joins TRBV2 to TRBJ1-2; a possible D gene is TRBD1 (5 bases). The germline CDR1 and CDR2 sequences are SNHLY and FYNNEI. The V end lost 6 bases, the J end lost 8 bases, and 22 bases lay between the germline ends. The CDR3 extends over 15 amino acids. CDR3 DNA sequence: TGTGCCAGCAGGCCGAGACCTGGGGGGACCAGGGGCTACACCTTC. It encodes CASRPRPGGTRGYTF.

V gene TRBV2 combines with J gene TRBJ1-5, with D possibly TRBD1 on 5 matching bases. The CDR3 consists of 15 residues. Trimming took off 5 bases at V and 0 bases at J, with 11 bases between the two ends. The germline V gene has CDR1 SNHLY and CDR2 FYNNEI. The CDR3 sequence: CASSLQGNSNQPQHF. CDR3 bases: TGTGCCAGCAGTTTGCAGGGAAATAGCAATCAGCCCCAGCATTTT.

The rearrangement joins TRBV7-2 to TRBJ1-3; no clear D. The CDR3 has 16 amino acids. Germline V lookup: CDR1 SGHTA, CDR2 FQGNSA. V lost 2 bases and J 0 bases, leaving 11 bases between the germline ends. The CDR3 DNA reads TGTGCCAGCAGCTTAAGGCAGGCATACTCTGGAAACACCATATATTTT. Its protein product is CASSLRQAYSGNTIYF.

This clone has just a few counts. The J gene is TRBJ2-3, the V gene TRBV18; D perhaps matches TRBD2 (5 bases). The CDR3 runs to 18 residues. Germline V gene data show CDR1 as KGHSH and CDR2 as LQKENI. Trimming took off 1 base at V and 8 bases at J, with 25 bases between the two ends. The CDR3 reads CASSPREEVDAVRVTQYF. The CDR3 DNA follows: TGTGCCAGCTCACCACGGGAAGAAGTCGACGCAGTGAGGGTTACGCAGTATTTT.

The chain carries TRBV4-3 and TRBJ1-5; D perhaps matches TRBD1 (6 bases). The CDR3 sequence is 15 residues long. Germline CDR1 LGHNA, CDR2 YSLEER. The ends were cut back, 0 bases at V and 6 bases at J, with 12 bases in the middle. CDR3 in DNA: TGCGCCAGCAGCCAAGATACAGGGATTCTTCAGCCCCAGCATTTT. This translates into CASSQDTGILQPQHF.

The chain employs TRBV7-6 and TRBJ2-1; tentative D call: TRBD2 (7 bases). CDR1 SGHVS and CDR2 FNYEAQ come from the germline V gene. V shed 5 bases and J shed 8 bases, with 31 bases lying between them. The CDR3 contains 19 residues. The CDR3 sequence is CASSQEGGTGTAYGHEQFF. CDR3 coding DNA: TGTGCCAGCAGCCAAGAGGGGGGGACTGGGACGGCCTATGGGCATGAGCAGTTCTTC. Combining the CDR3 with reference TRBV7-6 and TRBJ2-1 gives the whole variable domain GAGVSQSPRYKVTKRGQDVALRCDPISGHVSLYWYRQALGQGPEFLTYFNYEAQQDKSGLPNDRFSAERPEGSISTLTIQRTEQRDSAMYRCASSQEGGTGTAYGHEQFFGPGTRLTVL.

The chain joins TRBV5-6 to TRBJ1-2; 7 nucleotides line up with TRBD1. V was pared by 4 bases and J by 3 bases, with 6 bases of the junction left unmatched. The CDR3 loop spans 14 amino acids. In germline, CDR1 is SGHDT, CDR2 YYEEEE. CDR3 bases: TGTGCCAGCAGCAACGACAGGGTCGACTATGGCTACACCTTC. Protein: CASSNDRVDYGYTF.

This rearrangement joins TRBV20-1 to TRBJ1-4; D not certain. This CDR3 comprises 11 residues. V lost 4 bases and J lost 8, with 8 bases in between. Germline loops: CDR1 DFQATT, CDR2 SNEGSKA (reference sequence). CDR3 sequence: CSANRAEKLFF. The CDR3 region has the DNA TGCAGTGCTAATCGTGCGGAAAAACTGTTTTTT.

V usage is TRBV21-1 and J usage is TRBJ2-7; the DNA was not used to check the table's D call, TRBD2. TRBV21-1 is a listed pseudogene. This CDR3 contains 13 residues. CDR3 loop: CASSRTRQGEQYF. For the CDR3, the DNA is TGTGCCAGCAGCAGGACTCGACAAGGAGAGCAGTACTTC.

The chain combines TRBV10-3 with TRBJ1-1, with D possibly matching TRBD1 (5 bases). Per germline, CDR1 ENHRY and CDR2 SYGVKD. The CDR3 spans 18 residues. Trimming took off 3 bases at V and 0 bases at J, with 20 bases between the two ends. The CDR3 region is CAISELYGGRGVNTEAFF. The CDR3 DNA sequence: TGTGCCATCAGTGAACTTTATGGAGGGAGGGGTGTGAACACTGAAGCTTTCTTT.

The rearrangement joins TRBV27 to TRBJ1-6, with unresolved D. The CDR3 loop spans 14 amino acids. The germline V and J ends were trimmed by 6 bases and 9 bases, with 15 bases remaining between them. CDR1 MNHEY and CDR2 SMNVEV come from the germline V gene (reference sequence). The DNA for the CDR3 is TGTGCCAGCAGCGTCAGGAGGCTGGGTTCACCCCTCCACTTT. Encoded protein: CASSVRRLGSPLHF.

V and J are TRBV11-2 and TRBJ1-1; D unclear. There are 13 residues in the CDR3. The V end was cut by 0 bases, the J end by 9 bases, with 11 bases between. CDR1 is SGHAT, CDR2 FQNNGV, per germline. The CDR3 bases are TGTGCCAGCAGCTTAGAGTTGAGCGTGAAAGCTTTCTTT. Its protein is CASSLELSVKAFF.

V gene TRBV10-3 combines with J gene TRBJ1-1; D may be TRBD1 (5 bases). V lost 7 bases and J lost 1, with 13 bases in between. The CDR3 runs 14 residues. Germline CDR1 and CDR2: ENHRY and SYGVKD. This CDR3 reads CAIKGLSGNTEAFF. In nucleotides, the CDR3 is TGTGCCATCAAGGGGCTGTCCGGGAACACTGAAGCTTTCTTT.

The rearrangement uses TRBV19 and TRBJ1-4; D call uncertain. Germline assignment: CDR1 LNHDA and CDR2 SQIVND (reference sequence). Trimming stripped 6 bases from V and 3 bases from J, with 11 bases between. This CDR3 is 14 amino acids long. The CDR3 bases are TGTGCCAGTAGATTTCGAGCATCTAATGAAAAACTGTTTTTT. Its protein is CASRFRASNEKLFF.

This chain connects TRBV4-2 to TRBJ2-7; D might be TRBD2 (7 bases). CDR3 length equals 19 residues. V was pared by 0 bases and J by 10 bases, with 31 bases between. The germline V gene has CDR1 LGHNA and CDR2 YNFKEQ. The CDR3 reads CASSQEVLVGGLGDVGQYF. Written as DNA, the CDR3 is TGTGCCAGCAGCCAAGAGGTTTTAGTGGGGGGGCTCGGTGATGTGGGACAGTACTTC.

V is TRBV6-5 and J is TRBJ1-4, with D perhaps matching TRBD1 (5 bases). The CDR3 is made up of 12 amino acids. The germline V gene has CDR1 MNHEY and CDR2 SVGAGI. The CDR3 is CATGTDLKKLFF. Written as DNA, the CDR3 is TGTGCTACCGGGACTGACCTGAAAAAACTGTTTTTT.

About this clone itself: The sample carries other DNA sequences with the same CDR3. The chain links TRBV9 to TRBJ2-2; 8 bases are shared with TRBD2. With V trimmed by 0 bases and J by 2 bases, 6 bases remained unmatched. The CDR3 runs 17 residues. CDR1 SGDLS and CDR2 YYNGEE come from the germline V gene. The CDR3 DNA reads as TGTGCCAGCAGCGTAGTCGGCAGCGGGAGTAACACCGGGGAGCTGTTTTTT. Translated, it gives CASSVVGSGSNTGELFF.

This rearrangement joins TRBV25-1 to TRBJ1-2, with D hard to call. Trimming left V 6 bases short and J 1 base short, with 9 bases between. The germline V gene encodes CDR1 MGHDK and CDR2 SYGVNS. The CDR3 has 13 amino acids. As DNA, the CDR3 is TGTGCCAGCAGCCTGGGCCTTAACTATGGCTACACCTTC. It yields the protein CASSLGLNYGYTF.

A note on this clone: Other DNA variants within this sample encode the same CDR3. The V and J genes are TRBV6-5 and TRBJ2-2; TRBD2 matches 11 bases. J was trimmed by 3 bases and V by 4 bases; bases with no gene match: 1. This CDR3 region has 15 residues. The germline V gene has CDR1 MNHEY and CDR2 SVGAGI. As DNA, the CDR3 is TGTGCCAGCAGTTTAGCGGGAGGGTACACCGGGGAGCTGTTTTTT. Protein sequence: CASSLAGGYTGELFF.

This rearrangement joins TRBV5-1 to TRBJ2-5; 7 nucleotides align to TRBD1. The ends lost 4 bases at V and 4 bases at J; junction bases unmatched: 4. The CDR3 extends over 13 amino acids. Germline V CDR1 and CDR2: SGHRS, YFSETQ. The CDR3 DNA reads TGCGCCAGCAGCCAAACAGGGGTAGAGACCCAGTACTTC. Residues: CASSQTGVETQYF.

V and J are TRBV25-1 and TRBJ1-4; TRBD1 matches 7 bases. Germline V gene data show CDR1 as MGHDK and CDR2 as SYGVNS. The CDR3 consists of 16 residues. Trimming cost V 1 base and J 5 bases; bases outside gene matches: 7. DNA for the CDR3: TGTGCCAGCAGTGAATTGGGGGGACAGTTAAATGAAAAACTGTTTTTT. Encoded protein: CASSELGGQLNEKLFF. Full variable domain (missing parts from reference TRBV25-1 and TRBJ1-4): EADIYQTPRYLVIGTGKKITLECSQTMGHDKMYWYQQDPGMELHLIHYSYGVNSTEKGDLSSESTVSRIRTEHFPLTLESARPSHTSQYLCASSELGGQLNEKLFFGSGTQLSVL.

The chain has TRBV12-3 or TRBV12-4 and TRBJ1-2; tentative D call: TRBD1 (6 bases). Deletions cut 3 bases from V and 8 bases from J, with 13 bases between. The CDR3 consists of 13 residues. CDR3 sequence reads: CASSFQGLVGYTF. CDR3 DNA sequence: TGTGCCAGCAGTTTCCAGGGGTTGGTGGGCTACACCTTC.

The chain couples TRBV7-2 to TRBJ1-2; TRBD1 is a possible D gene (5 bases). The CDR3 totals 16 residues. Between the trimmed V and J ends, which lost 1 base and 3 bases, there was a span of 15 bases. Germline CDR1 and CDR2: SGHTA and FQGNSA. As DNA, the CDR3 is TGTGCCAGCAGCTTAGAGAAGGGACGGGGGGACTATGGCTACACCTTC. Its protein is CASSLEKGRGDYGYTF. The variable domain in full, with the rest retrieved from reference TRBV7-2 and TRBJ1-2, is GAGVSQSPSNKVTEKGKDVELRCDPISGHTALYWYRQSLGQGLEFLIYFQGNSAPDKSGLPSDRFSAERTGGSVSTLTIQRTQQEDSAVYLCASSLEKGRGDYGYTFGSGTRLTVV.

The chain uses TRBV20-1 and TRBJ2-7; 7 nucleotides match TRBD2. The V segment lost 3 bases and the J segment 6 bases; nucleotides outside the gene matches: 8. This CDR3 is built from 13 residues. CDR1 is DFQATT and CDR2 is SNEGSKA in the germline V gene (reference sequence). DNA of the CDR3: TGCAGTGCTAGTGGGAGGGGAGGCCTCGAGCAGTACTTC. It specifies CSASGRGGLEQYF.

This rearrangement joins TRBV9 to TRBJ2-6, with a weak D call TRBD2 (6 bases). V was shortened by 0 bases and J by 0 bases, with 13 bases between the two germline ends. Germline assignment: CDR1 SGDLS and CDR2 YYNGEE. This CDR3 has 18 amino acids. The CDR3 bases are TGTGCCAGCAGCGTAGAGTGGGGGGAGAGCTCTGGGGCCAACGTCCTGACTTTC. Its protein product is CASSVEWGESSGANVLTF.

As regards this clone: Other DNA sequences in this sample translate to the same CDR3. The chain joins TRBV18 to TRBJ1-1; weak D call: TRBD1 (6 bases). From germline, CDR1 is KGHSH and CDR2 LQKENI. V dropped 1 base and J dropped 5 bases, with 8 bases sitting between them. CDR3 length: 13 residues. CDR3 nucleotides: TGTGCCAGCTCACCACAGGGGGGGACTGAAGCTTTCTTT. Its translation: CASSPQGGTEAFF.

There are a few counts of this clone. This chain links TRBV12-3 or TRBV12-4 with TRBJ1-1, with D uncertain. V was shortened by 3 bases and J by 6 bases, with 11 bases between the two germline ends. This CDR3 has 13 amino acids. CDR3 bases: TGTGCCAGCAGTTTTGGCCCCCCAGCTGAAGCTTTCTTT. Amino acid sequence: CASSFGPPAEAFF.